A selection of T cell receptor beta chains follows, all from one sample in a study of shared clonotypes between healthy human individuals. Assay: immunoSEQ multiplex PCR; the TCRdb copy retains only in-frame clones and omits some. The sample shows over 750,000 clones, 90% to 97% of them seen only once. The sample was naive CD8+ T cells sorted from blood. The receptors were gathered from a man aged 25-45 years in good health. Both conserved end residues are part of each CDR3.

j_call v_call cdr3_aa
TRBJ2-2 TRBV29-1 CSVQAPNTGELFF
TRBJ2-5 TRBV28 CASSSRGIQETQYF
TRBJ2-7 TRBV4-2 CASSQGGPSSYEQYF
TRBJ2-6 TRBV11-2 CASSEGTGLFWANVLTF
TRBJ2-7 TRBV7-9 CASSLGEVQYF
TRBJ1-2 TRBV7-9 CASSLEGVSTYGYTF
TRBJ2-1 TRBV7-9 CASSLVGYLDEQFF
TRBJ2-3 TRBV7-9 CASSFSENPDTQYF
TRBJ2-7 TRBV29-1 CSVGRVPYEQYF
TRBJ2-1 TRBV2 CASILLGGTNNEQFF
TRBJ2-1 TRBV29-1 CSVDGLIRSSYNEQFF
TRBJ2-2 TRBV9 CASSPLLGTNIFPGELFF